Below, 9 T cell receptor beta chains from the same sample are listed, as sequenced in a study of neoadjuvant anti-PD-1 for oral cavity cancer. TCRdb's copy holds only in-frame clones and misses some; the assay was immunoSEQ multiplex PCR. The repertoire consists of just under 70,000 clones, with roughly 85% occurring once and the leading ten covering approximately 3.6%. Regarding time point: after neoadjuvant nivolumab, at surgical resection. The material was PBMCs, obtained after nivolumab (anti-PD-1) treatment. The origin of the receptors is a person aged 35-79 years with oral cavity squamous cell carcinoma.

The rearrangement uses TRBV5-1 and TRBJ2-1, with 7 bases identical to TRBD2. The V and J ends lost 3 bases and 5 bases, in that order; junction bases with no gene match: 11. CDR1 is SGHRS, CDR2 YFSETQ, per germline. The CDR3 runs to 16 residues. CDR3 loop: CASSSGPSGVNNEQFF. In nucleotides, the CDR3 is TGCGCCAGCAGCTCGGGGCCGAGCGGGGTGAACAATGAGCAGTTCTTC.

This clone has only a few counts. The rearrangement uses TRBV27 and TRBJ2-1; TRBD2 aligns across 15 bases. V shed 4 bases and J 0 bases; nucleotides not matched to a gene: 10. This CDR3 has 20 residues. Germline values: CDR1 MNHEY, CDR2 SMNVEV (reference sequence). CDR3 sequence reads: CASSSEGLAGGRSSYNEQFF. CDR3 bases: TGTGCCAGCAGTTCGGAGGGACTAGCGGGAGGCCGGAGCTCCTACAATGAGCAGTTCTTC.

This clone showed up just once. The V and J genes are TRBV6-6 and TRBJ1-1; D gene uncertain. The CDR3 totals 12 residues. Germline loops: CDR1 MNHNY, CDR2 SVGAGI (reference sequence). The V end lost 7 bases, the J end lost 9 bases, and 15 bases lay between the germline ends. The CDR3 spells CASMEEGRQAFF. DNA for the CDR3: TGTGCCAGCATGGAGGAAGGGAGGCAAGCTTTCTTT.

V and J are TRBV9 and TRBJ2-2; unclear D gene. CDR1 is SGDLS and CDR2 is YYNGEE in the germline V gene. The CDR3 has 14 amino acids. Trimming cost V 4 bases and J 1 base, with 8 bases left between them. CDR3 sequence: CASSPRGNTGELFF. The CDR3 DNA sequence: TGTGCCAGCAGCCCCCGCGGGAACACCGGGGAGCTGTTTTTT.

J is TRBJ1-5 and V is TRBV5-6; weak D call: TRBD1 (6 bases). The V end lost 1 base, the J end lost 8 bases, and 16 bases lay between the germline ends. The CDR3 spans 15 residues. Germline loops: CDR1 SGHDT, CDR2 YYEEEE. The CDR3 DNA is TGTGCCAGCAGCTTGACAGGGAAGCATGGAGAGCCCCAGCATTTT. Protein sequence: CASSLTGKHGEPQHF.

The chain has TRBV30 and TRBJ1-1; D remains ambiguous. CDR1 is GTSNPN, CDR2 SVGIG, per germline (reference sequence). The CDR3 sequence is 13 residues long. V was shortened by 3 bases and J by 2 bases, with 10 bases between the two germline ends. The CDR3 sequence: CAWSALSNTEAFF. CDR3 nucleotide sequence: TGTGCCTGGAGCGCCCTCAGTAACACTGAAGCTTTCTTT.

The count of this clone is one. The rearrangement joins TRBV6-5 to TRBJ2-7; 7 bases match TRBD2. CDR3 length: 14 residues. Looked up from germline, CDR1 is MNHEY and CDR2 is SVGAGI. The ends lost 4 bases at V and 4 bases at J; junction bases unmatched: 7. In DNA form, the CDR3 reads TGTGCCAGCAGTTCAGAAGCGGGATTATACGAGCAGTACTTC. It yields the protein CASSSEAGLYEQYF.

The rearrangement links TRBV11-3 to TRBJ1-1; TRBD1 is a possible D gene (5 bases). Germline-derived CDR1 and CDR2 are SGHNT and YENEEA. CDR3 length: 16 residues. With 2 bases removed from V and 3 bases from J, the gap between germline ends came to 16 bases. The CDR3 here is CASSLSGVEGYTEAFF. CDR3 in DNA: TGTGCCAGCAGCTTAAGTGGGGTGGAGGGGTACACTGAAGCTTTCTTT.

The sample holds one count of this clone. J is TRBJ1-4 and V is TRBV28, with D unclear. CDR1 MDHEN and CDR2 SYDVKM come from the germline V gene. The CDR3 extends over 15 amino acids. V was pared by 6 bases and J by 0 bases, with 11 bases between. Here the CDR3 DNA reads TGTGCCAGCAGCTCCGGTGGAGCAACTAATGAAAAACTGTTTTTT. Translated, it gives CASSSGGATNEKLFF.